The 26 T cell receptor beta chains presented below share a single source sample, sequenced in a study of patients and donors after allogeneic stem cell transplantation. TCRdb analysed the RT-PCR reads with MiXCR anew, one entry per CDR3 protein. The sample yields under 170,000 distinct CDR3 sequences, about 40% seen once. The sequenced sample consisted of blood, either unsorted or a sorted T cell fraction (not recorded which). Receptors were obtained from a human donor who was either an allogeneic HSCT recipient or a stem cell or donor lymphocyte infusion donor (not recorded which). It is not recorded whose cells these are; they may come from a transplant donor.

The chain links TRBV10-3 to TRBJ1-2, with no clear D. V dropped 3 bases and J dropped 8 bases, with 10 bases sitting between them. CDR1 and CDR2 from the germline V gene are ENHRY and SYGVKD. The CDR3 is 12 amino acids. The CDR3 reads CAISDSDDGYTF. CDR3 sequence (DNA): TGTGCCATCAGTGACTCCGACGACGGCTACACCTTC.

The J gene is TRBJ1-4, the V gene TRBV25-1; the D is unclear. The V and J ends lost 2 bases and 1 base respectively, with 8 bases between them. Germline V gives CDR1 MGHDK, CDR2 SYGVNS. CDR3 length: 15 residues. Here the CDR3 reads CASSEVYQTNEKLFF. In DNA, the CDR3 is TGTGCCAGCAGTGAAGTCTACCAAACTAATGAAAAACTGTTTTTT.

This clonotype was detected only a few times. Written as DNA, the CDR3 is TGTGCCATCAGTGAGAGGAAAGACGGACTACAAAAACTGTTTTTT. Its protein is CAISERKDGLQKLFF. The chain carries TRBV10-3 and TRBJ1-4, with D uncertain. Germline V gene lookup returns CDR1 ENHRY and CDR2 SYGVKD. The CDR3 is 15 amino acids. V dropped 2 bases and J dropped 9 bases, with 16 bases sitting between them.

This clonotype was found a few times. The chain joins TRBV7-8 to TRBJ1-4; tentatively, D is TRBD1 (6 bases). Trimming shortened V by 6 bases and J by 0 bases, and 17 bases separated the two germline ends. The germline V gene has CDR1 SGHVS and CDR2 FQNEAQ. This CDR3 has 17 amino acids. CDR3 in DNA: TGTGCCAGCAGGTTACAGGGAATCCCTGCAACTAATGAAAAACTGTTTTTT. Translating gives CASRLQGIPATNEKLFF.

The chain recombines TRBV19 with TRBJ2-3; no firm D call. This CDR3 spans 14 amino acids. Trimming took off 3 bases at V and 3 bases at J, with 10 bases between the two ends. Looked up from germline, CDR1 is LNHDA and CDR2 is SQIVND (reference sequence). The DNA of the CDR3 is TGTGCCAGTAGTATGATCAGATTTACAGATACGCAGTATTTT. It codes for CASSMIRFTDTQYF.

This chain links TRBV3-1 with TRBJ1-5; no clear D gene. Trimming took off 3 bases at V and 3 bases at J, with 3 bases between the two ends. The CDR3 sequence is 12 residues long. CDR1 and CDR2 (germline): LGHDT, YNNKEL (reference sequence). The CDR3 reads CASSQANQPQHF. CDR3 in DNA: TGTGCCAGCAGCCAGGCCAATCAGCCCCAGCATTTT. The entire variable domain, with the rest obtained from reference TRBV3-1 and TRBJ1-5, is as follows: DTAVSQTPKYLVTQMGNDKSIKCEQNLGHDTMYWYKQDSKKFLKIMFSYNNKELIINETVPNRFSPKSPDKAHLNLHINSLELGDSAVYFCASSQANQPQHFGDGTRLSIL.

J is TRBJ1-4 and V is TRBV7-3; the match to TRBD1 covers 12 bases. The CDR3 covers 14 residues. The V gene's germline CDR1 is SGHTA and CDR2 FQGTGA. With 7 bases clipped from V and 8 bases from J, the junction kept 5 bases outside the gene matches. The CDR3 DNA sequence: TGTGCCAGCACCTGGGACAGGGGGCGAGAAAAACTGTTTTTT. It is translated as CASTWDRGREKLFF.

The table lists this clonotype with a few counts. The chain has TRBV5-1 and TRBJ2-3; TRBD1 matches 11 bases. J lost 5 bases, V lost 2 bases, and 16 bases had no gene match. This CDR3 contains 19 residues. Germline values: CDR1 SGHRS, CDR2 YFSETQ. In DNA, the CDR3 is TGCGCCAGCAGCTTACATGAAGGACAGGGGGCCGTTTGGAAAGATACGCAGTATTTT. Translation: CASSLHEGQGAVWKDTQYF.

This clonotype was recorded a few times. The CDR3 DNA reads TGTGCCAGCAGTTTAGGGGGACAGGGGTCGAGAGCTTTCTTT. This sequence encodes CASSLGGQGSRAFF. The J gene is TRBJ1-1, the V gene TRBV12-3 or TRBV12-4; TRBD1 aligns across 10 bases. V dropped 1 base and J dropped 10; count of bases not matched to a gene: 6. There are 14 residues in the CDR3.

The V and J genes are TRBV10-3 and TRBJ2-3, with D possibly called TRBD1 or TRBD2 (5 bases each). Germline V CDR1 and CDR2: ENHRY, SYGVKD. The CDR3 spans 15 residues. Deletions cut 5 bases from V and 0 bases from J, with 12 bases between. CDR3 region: CAISRDPPSTDTQYF. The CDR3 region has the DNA TGTGCCATCAGTCGGGACCCACCTAGCACAGATACGCAGTATTTT.

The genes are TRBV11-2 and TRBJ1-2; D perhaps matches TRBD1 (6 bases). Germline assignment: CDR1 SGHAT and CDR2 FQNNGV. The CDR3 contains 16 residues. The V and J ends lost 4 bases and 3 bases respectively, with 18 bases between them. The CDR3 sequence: CASSSLRRGRDYGYTF. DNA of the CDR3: TGTGCCAGCAGCTCCCTGCGTCGGGGGCGCGACTATGGCTACACCTTC.

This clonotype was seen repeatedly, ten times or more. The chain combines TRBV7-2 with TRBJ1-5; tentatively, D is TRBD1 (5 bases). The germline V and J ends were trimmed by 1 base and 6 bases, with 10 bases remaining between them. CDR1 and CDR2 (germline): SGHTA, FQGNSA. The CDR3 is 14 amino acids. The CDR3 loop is CASSLGWGGQPQHF. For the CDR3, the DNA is TGTGCCAGCAGCTTAGGATGGGGCGGTCAGCCCCAGCATTTT.

This CDR3 is CASSRALGTSEAFF. The CDR3 nucleotides are TGTGCCAGCAGCCGAGCACTGGGTACTTCTGAAGCTTTCTTT. The chain links TRBV11-2 to TRBJ1-1, with no clear D. The V gene's germline CDR1 is SGHAT and CDR2 FQNNGV. The length of the CDR3 is 14 residues. Trimming cost V 5 bases and J 6 bases, with 16 bases left between them.

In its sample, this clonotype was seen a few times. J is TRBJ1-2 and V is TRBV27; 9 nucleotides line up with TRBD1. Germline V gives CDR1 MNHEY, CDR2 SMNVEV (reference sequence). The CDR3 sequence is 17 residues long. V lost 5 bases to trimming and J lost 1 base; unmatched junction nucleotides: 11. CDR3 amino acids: CASSLRTGAPFNYGYTF. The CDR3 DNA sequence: TGTGCCAGCAGTCTCCGGACAGGGGCGCCTTTTAACTATGGCTACACCTTC.

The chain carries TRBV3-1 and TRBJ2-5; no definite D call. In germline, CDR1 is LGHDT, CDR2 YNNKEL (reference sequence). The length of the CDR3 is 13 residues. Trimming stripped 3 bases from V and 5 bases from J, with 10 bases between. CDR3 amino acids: CASSHRRWETQYF. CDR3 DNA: TGTGCCAGCAGCCATCGACGGTGGGAGACCCAGTACTTC.

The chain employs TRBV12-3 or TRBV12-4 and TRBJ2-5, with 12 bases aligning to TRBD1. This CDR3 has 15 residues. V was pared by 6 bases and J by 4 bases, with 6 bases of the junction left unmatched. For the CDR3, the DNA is TGTGCCAGCAGCTCGGGGGACAGGGGGCGAGAGACCCAGTACTTC. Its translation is CASSSGDRGRETQYF.

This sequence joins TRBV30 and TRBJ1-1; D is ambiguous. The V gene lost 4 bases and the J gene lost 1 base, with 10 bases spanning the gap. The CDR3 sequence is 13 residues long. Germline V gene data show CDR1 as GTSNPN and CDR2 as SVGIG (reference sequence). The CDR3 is CAWMFSENTEAFF. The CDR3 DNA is TGTGCCTGGATGTTTTCAGAGAACACTGAAGCTTTCTTT.

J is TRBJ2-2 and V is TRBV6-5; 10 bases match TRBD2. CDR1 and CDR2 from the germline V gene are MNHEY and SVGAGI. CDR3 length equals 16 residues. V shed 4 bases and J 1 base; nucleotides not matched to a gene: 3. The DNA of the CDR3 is TGTGCCAGCAGTTTAGCTAGCGGGGGGAACACCGGGGAGCTGTTTTTT. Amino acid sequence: CASSLASGGNTGELFF.

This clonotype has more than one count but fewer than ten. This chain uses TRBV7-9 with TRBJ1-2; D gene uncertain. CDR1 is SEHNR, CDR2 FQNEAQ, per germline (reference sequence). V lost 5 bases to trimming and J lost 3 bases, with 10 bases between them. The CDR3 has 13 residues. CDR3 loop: CASSQGLDYGYTF. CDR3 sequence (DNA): TGTGCCAGCAGCCAAGGGCTCGACTATGGCTACACCTTC. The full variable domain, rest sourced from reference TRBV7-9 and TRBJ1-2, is DTGVSQNPRHKITKRGQNVTFRCDPISEHNRLYWYRQTLGQGPEFLTYFQNEAQLEKSRLLSDRFSAERPKGSFSTLEIQRTEQGDSAMYLCASSQGLDYGYTFGSGTRLTVV.

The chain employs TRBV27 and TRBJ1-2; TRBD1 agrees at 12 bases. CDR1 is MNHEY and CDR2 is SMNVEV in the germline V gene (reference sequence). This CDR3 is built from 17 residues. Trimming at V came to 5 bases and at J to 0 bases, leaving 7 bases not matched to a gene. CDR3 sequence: CASSPRDRGPPNYGYTF. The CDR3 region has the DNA TGTGCCAGCAGTCCCCGGGACAGGGGGCCCCCTAACTATGGCTACACCTTC.

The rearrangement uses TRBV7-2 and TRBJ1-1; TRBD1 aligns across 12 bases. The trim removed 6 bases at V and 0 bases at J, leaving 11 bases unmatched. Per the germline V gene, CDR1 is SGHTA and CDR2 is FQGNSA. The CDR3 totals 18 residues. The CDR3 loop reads CASRIPGQGAGMNTEAFF. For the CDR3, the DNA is TGTGCCAGCAGGATACCGGGACAGGGGGCAGGGATGAACACTGAAGCTTTCTTT.

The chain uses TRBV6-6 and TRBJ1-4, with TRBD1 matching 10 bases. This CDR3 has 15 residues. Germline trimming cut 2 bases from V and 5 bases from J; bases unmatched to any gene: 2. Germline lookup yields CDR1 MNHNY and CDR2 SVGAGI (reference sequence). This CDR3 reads CASSYGGQGNEKLFF. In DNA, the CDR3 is TGTGCCAGCAGTTACGGGGGACAGGGGAATGAAAAACTGTTTTTT.

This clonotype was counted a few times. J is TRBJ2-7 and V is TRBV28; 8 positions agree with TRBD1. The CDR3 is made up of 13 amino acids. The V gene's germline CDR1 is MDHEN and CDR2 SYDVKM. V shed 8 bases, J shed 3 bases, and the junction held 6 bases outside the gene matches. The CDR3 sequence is CASLGQVNYEQYF. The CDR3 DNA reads TGTGCCAGCCTGGGACAGGTAAACTACGAGCAGTACTTC.

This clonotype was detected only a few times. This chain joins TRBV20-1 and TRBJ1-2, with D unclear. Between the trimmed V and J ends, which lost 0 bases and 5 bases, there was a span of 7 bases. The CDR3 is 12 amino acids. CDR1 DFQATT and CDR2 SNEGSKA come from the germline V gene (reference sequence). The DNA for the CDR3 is TGCAGTGCTAGAGATCGAGCATATGGCTACACCTTC. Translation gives CSARDRAYGYTF.

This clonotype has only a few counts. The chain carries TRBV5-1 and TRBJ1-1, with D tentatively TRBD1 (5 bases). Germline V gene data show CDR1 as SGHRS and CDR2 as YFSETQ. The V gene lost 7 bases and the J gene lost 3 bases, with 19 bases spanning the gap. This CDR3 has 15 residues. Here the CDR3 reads CASSRYGAGDTEAFF. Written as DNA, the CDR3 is TGCGCCAGCTCCAGGTACGGAGCGGGGGACACTGAAGCTTTCTTT.

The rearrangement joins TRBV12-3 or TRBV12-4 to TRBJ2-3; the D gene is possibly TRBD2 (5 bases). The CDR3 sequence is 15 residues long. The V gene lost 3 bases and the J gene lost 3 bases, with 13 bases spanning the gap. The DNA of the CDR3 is TGTGCCAGCAGTTTCATTGAGGGCGGGACAGATACGCAGTATTTT. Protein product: CASSFIEGGTDTQYF.